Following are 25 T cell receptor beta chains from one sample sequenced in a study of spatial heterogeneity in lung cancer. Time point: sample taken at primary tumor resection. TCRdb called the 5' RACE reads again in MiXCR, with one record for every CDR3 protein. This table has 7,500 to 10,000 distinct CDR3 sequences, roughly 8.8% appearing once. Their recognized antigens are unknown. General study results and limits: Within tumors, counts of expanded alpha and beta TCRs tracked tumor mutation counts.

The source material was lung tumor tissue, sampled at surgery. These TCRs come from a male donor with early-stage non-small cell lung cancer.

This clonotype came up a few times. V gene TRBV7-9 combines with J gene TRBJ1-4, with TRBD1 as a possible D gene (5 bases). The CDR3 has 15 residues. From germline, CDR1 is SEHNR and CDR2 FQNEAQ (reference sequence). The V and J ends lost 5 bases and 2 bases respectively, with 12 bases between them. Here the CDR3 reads CASSVPEGTNEKLFF. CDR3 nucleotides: TGTGCCAGCAGCGTTCCGGAGGGGACTAATGAAAAACTGTTTTTT.

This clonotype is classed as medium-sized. The CDR3 sequence: CASTGAEGNTGELFF. The CDR3 region has the DNA TGTGCCAGCACGGGGGCTGAGGGCAACACCGGGGAGCTGTTTTTT. The chain combines TRBV6-5 with TRBJ2-2; D possibly uses TRBD1 or TRBD2 (6 bases each). Germline CDR1 MNHEY, CDR2 SVGAGI. The V gene lost 7 bases and the J gene lost 2 bases, with 14 bases spanning the gap. CDR3 length equals 15 residues.

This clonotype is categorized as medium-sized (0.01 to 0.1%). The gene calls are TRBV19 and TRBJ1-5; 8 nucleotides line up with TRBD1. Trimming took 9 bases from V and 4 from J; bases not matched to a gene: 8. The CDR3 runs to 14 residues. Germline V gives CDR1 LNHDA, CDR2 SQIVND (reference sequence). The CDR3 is CASTPGQVNQPQHF. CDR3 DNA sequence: TGTGCCAGCACGCCGGGACAGGTGAATCAGCCCCAGCATTTT.

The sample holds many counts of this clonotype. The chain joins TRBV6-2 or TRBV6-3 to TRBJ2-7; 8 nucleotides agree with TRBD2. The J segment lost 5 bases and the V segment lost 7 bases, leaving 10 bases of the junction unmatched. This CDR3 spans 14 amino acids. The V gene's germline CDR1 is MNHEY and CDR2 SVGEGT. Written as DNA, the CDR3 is TGTGCCAGCATTCGGGGGGGCAGCATGAACGAGCAGTACTTC. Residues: CASIRGGSMNEQYF.

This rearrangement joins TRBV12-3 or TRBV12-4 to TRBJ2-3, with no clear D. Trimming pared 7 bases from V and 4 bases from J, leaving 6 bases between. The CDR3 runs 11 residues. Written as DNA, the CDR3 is TGTGCCAGCAAAGAGGCAGATACGCAGTATTTT. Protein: CASKEADTQYF.

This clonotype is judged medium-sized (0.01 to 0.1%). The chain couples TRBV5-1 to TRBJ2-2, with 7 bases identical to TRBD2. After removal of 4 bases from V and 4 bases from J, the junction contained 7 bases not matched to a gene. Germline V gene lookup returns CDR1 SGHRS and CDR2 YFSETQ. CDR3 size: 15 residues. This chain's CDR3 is CASSRTSDLTGELFF. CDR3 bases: TGCGCCAGCAGCCGTACTAGCGACCTCACCGGGGAGCTGTTTTTT.

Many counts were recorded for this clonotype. The chain's CDR3 is CAGGLADMGEQFF. The DNA of the CDR3 is TGTGCCGGGGGACTAGCGGATATGGGTGAGCAGTTCTTC. The chain joins TRBV6-2 or TRBV6-3 to TRBJ2-1; TRBD2 matches at 11 bases. The germline V gene encodes CDR1 MNHEY and CDR2 SVGEGT. This CDR3 is 13 amino acids long. J gave up 9 bases and V 11 bases, and 9 bases lay outside the gene matches.

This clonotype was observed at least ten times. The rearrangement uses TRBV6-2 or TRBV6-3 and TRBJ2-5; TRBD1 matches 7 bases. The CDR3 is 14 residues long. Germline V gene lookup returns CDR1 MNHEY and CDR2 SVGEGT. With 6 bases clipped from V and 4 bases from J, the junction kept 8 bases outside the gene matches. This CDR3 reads CASSDEGARETQYF. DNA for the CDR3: TGTGCCAGCAGCGATGAGGGGGCTAGAGAGACCCAGTACTTC.

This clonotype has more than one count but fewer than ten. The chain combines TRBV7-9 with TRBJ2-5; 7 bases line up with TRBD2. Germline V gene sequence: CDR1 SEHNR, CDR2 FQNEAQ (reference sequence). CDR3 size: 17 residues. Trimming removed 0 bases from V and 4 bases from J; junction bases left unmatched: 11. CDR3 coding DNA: TGTGCCAGCAGCTTAGCAGGGGCAGCGGGAAAGCGAGAGACCCAGTACTTC. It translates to CASSLAGAAGKRETQYF.

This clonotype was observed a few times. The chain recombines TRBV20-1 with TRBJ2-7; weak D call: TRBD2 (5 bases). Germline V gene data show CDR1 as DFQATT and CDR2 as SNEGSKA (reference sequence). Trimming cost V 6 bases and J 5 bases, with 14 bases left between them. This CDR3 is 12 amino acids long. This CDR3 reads CSAAGPLDEQYF. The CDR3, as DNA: TGCAGTGCGGCGGGCCCTCTTGACGAGCAGTACTTC.

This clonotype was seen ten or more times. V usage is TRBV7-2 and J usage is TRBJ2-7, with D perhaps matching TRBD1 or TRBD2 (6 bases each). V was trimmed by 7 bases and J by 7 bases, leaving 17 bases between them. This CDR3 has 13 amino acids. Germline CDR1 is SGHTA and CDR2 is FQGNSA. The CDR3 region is CASTLGGSWEQYF. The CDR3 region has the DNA TGTGCCAGCACCTTGGGGGGCAGTTGGGAGCAGTACTTC.

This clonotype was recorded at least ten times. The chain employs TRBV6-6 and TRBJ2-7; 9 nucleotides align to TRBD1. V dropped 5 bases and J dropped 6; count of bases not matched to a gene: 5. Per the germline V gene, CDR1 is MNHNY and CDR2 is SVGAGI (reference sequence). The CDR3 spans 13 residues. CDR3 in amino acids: CASSGDRVSEQYF. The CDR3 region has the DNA TGTGCCAGCAGTGGGGACAGGGTATCCGAGCAGTACTTC.

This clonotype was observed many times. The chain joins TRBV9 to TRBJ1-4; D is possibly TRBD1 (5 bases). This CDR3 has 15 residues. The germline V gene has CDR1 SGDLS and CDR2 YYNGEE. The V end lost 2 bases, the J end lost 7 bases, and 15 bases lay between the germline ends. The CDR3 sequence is CASSVSDMGGEKLFF. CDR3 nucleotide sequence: TGTGCCAGCAGCGTCTCAGACATGGGGGGTGAAAAACTGTTTTTT.

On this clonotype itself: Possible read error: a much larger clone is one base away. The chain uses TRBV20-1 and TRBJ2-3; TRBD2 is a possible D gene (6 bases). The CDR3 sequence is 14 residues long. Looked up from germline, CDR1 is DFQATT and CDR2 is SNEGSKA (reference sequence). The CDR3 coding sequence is TGCAGTGCTAGAGCGGGGGATGGCGCAGATACGCGGTATTTT. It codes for CSARAGDGADTRYF.

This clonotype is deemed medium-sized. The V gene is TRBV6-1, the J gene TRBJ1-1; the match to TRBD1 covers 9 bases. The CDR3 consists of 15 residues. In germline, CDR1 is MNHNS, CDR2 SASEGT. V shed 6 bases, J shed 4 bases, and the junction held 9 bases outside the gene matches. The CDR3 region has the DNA TGTGCCAGCAGGGTCGGTGACAGGGGGTTCACTGAAGCTTTCTTT. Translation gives CASRVGDRGFTEAFF.

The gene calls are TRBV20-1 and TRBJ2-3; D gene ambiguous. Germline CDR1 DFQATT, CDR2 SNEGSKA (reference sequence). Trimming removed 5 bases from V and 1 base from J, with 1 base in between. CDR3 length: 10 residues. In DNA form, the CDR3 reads TGCAGTGCTGGCACAGATACGCAGTATTTT. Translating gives CSAGTDTQYF.

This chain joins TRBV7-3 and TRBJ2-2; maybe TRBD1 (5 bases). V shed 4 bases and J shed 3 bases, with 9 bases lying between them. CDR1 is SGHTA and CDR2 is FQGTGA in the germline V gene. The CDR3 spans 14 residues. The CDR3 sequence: CASSSQGYTGELFF. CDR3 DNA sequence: TGTGCCAGCAGCTCGCAGGGATACACCGGGGAGCTGTTTTTT.

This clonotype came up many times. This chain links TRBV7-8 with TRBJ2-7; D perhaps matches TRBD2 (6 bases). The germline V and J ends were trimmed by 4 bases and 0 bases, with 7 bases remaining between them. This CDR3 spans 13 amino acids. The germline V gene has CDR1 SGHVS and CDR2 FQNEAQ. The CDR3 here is CASSYGSSYEQYF. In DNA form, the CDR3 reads TGTGCCAGCAGCTACGGGAGCTCCTACGAGCAGTACTTC.

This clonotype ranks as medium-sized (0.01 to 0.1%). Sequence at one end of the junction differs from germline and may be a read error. The CDR3 sequence is CASSLRTSRNAGELFF. CDR3 bases: TGTGCCAGCAGCCTTAGGACATCCCGGAACGCCGGGGAGCTGTTTTTT. The chain employs TRBV14 and TRBJ2-2, with a possible D match to TRBD1 (5 bases). Germline V gene sequence: CDR1 SGHDN, CDR2 FVKESK. The CDR3 has 16 residues.

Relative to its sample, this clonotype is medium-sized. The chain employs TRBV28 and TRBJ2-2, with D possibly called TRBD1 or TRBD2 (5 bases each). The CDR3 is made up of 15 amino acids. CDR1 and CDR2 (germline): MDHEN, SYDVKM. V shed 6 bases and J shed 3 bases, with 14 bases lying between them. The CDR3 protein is CASRSSGTYTGELFF. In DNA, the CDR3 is TGTGCCAGCAGATCATCAGGGACCTACACCGGGGAGCTGTTTTTT.

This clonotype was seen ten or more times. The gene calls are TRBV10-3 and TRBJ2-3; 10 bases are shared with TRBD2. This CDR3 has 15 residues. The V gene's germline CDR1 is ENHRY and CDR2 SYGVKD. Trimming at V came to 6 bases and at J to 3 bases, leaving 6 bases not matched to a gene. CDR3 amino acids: CAIREREGRTDTQYF. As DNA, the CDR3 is TGTGCCATCAGGGAGCGGGAGGGAAGGACAGATACGCAGTATTTT.

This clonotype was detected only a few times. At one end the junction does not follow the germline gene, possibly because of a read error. In DNA, the CDR3 is TGTGCCAGCAACCAGGGGCTCTCTGGGACCAACGTCCTGACTTTC. Its protein product is CASNQGLSGTNVLTF. The V gene is TRBV6-2 or TRBV6-3, the J gene TRBJ2-6, with a weak D call TRBD1 (6 bases). From germline, CDR1 is MNHEY and CDR2 SVGEGT. The CDR3 loop spans 15 amino acids.

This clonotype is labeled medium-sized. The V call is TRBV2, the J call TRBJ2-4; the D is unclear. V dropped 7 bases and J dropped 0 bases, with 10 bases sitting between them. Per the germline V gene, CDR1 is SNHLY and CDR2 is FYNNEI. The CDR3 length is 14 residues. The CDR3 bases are TGTGCCAGCAAGTCGGAACTAGCCAAAAACATTCAGTACTTC. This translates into CASKSELAKNIQYF.

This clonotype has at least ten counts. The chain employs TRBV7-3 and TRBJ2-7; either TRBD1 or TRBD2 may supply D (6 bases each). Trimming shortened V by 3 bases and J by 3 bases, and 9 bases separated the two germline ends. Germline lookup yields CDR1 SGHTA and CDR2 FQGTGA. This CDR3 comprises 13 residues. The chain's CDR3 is CASSLGGGYEQYF. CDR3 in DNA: TGTGCCAGCAGCTTGGGGGGCGGCTACGAGCAGTACTTC.

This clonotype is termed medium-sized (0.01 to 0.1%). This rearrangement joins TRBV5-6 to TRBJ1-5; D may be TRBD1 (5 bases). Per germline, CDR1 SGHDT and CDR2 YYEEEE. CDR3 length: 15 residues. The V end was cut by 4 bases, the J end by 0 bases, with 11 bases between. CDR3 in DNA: TGTGCCAGCAGCCAAGGGGATTATAGCAATCAGCCCCAGCATTTT. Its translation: CASSQGDYSNQPQHF.